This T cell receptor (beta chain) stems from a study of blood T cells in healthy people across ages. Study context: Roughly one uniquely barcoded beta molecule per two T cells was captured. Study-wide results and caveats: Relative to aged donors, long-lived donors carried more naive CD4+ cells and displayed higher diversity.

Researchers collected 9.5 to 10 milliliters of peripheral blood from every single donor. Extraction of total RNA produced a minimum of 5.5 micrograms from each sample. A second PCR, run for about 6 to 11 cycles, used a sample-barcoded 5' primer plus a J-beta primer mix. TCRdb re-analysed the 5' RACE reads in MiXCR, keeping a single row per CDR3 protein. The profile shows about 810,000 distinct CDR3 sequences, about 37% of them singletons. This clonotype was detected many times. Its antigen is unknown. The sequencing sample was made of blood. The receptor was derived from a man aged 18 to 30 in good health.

CDR3 nucleotides: TGTGCCAGCAGCTTGCCGGGACAGGGGGCTTACGAGCAGTACTTC. The encoded protein is CASSLPGQGAYEQYF. The chain has TRBV5-5 and TRBJ2-7; 12 nucleotides agree with TRBD1. Germline lookup yields CDR1 SGHKS and CDR2 YYEKEE (reference sequence). After removal of 1 base from V and 4 bases from J, the junction contained 3 bases not matched to a gene. This CDR3 spans 15 amino acids.